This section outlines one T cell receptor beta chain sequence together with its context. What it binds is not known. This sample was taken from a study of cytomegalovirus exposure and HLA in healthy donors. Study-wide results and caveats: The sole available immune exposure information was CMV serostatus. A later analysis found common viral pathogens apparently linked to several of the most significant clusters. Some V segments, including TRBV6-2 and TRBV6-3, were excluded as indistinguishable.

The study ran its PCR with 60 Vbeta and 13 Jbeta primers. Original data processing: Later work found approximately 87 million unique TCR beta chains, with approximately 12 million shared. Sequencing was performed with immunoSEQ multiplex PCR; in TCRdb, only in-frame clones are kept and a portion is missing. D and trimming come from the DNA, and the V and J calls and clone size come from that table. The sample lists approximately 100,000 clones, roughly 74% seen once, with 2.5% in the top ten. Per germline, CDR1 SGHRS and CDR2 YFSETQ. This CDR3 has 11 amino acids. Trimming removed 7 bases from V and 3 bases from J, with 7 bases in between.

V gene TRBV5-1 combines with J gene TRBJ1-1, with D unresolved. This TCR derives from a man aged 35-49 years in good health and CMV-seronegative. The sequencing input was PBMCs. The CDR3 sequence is CASVGDTEAFF. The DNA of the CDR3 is TGCGCCAGCGTAGGAGACACTGAAGCTTTCTTT.